Listed below are T cell receptor beta chains from one sample, sequenced in a study of regulatory T cells in long-lasting Graves disease. TCRdb reprocessed the multiplex PCR reads via MiXCR and lists one record per CDR3 protein. This sample carries around 460,000 distinct CDR3 sequences, roughly 21% of them seen once, and the ten largest clones take roughly 7.1%. The sequencing used peripheral blood mononuclear cells (PBMCs), collected when the disease was refractory, from a patient treated with antithyroid drugs. These receptors were obtained from a female donor with Graves disease. Each CDR3 is given with its conserved first and last residue. Each record gives: V gene, D gene, clone size, J gene, CDR3 protein, CDR3 DNA. A D gene is named only where the DNA matches it firmly. Rows may omit the clone size; those that give it use once, few, many or a size class.

TRBV9,-,few,TRBJ1-2,CASSPHPEGRDLYGYTF,TGTGCCAGCAGCCCCCACCCTGAGGGCAGGGATCTCTATGGCTACACCTTC
TRBV29-1,-,many,TRBJ2-5,CSVAGGGADQETQYF,TGCAGCGTTGCTGGAGGGGGAGCGGATCAAGAGACCCAGTACTTC
TRBV28,-,many,TRBJ2-2,CASSRSPTAQDTGELFF,TGTGCCAGCAGTCGGTCCCCGACGGCCCAGGACACCGGGGAGCTGTTTTTT
TRBV20-1,-,-,TRBJ2-7,CSARDRDTSYEQYF,TGCAGTGCTAGAGATAGGGACACCTCCTACGAGCAGTACTTC
TRBV14,-,-,TRBJ2-7,CASSKGGQGRGEQYF,TGTGCCAGCAGCAAAGGAGGGCAGGGAAGAGGCGAGCAGTACTTC
TRBV28,-,many,TRBJ2-7,CASSLHSSYEQYF,TGTGCCAGCAGTTTACATTCTTCCTACGAGCAGTACTTC
TRBV7-2,-,many,TRBJ1-4,CASSLGAPINEKLFF,TGTGCCAGCAGCTTAGGGGCGCCGATAAATGAAAAACTGTTTTTT
TRBV6-1,TRBD1,many,TRBJ1-2,CASRTGGHYGYTF,TGTGCCAGCAGGACAGGGGGGCACTATGGCTACACCTTC
TRBV12-5,TRBD1,-,TRBJ2-2,CASGLVKTGGSGELFF,TGTGCTAGTGGTTTGGTCAAGACAGGGGGCTCCGGGGAGCTGTTTTTT
TRBV2,TRBD1,many,TRBJ1-6,CASSWDRTNSPLHF,TGTGCCAGCAGCTGGGACAGGACTAATTCACCCCTCCACTTT
TRBV12-3/TRBV12-4,-,many,TRBJ1-1,CASTFHGRGLSMNTEAFF,TGTGCCAGCACGTTTCACGGAAGGGGACTATCAATGAACACTGAAGCTTTCTTT
TRBV13,TRBD1,many,TRBJ2-7,CASSPLQGVSYEQYF,TGTGCCAGCAGTCCACTCCAGGGGGTCTCCTACGAGCAGTACTTC
TRBV19,TRBD1,-,TRBJ2-5,CASSILGQGEETQYF,TGTGCCAGTAGTATCCTCGGACAGGGAGAAGAGACCCAGTACTTC
TRBV4-1,-,-,TRBJ1-5,CASSQVGGPSNQPQHF,TGCGCCAGCAGCCAAGTAGGCGGACCAAGCAATCAGCCCCAGCATTTT
TRBV14,-,few,TRBJ2-5,CASSQGTTNQETQYF,TGTGCCAGCAGCCAAGGAACTACCAACCAAGAGACCCAGTACTTC
TRBV28,TRBD1,many,TRBJ2-7,CASSGLSRDRDRNYEQYF,TGTGCCAGCAGTGGCTTAAGTAGGGACAGGGACCGGAATTACGAGCAGTACTTC
TRBV7-2,TRBD2,-,TRBJ2-7,CASSPLAGDVGEQYF,TGTGCCAGCAGTCCTCTAGCGGGAGATGTTGGTGAGCAGTACTTC
TRBV29-1,-,few,TRBJ2-5,CSVQGTLPETQYF,TGCAGCGTCCAGGGGACCCTCCCGGAGACCCAGTACTTC
TRBV28,-,once,TRBJ1-4,CASSSPGSTNEKLFF,TGTGCCAGCAGTTCACCGGGCTCAACTAATGAAAAACTGTTTTTT
TRBV2,-,many,TRBJ2-7,CASSPPGGPYEQYF,TGTGCCAGCAGTCCCCCGGGGGGCCCCTACGAGCAGTACTTC
TRBV5-1,-,few,TRBJ1-2,CASSLASGVYGYTF,TGCGCCAGCAGCTTGGCGTCCGGTGTCTATGGCTACACCTTC
TRBV5-1,-,many,TRBJ1-1,CASSFTGSNTEAFF,TGTGCCAGCAGCTTCACAGGGTCGAACACTGAAGCTTTCTTT
TRBV29-1,-,once,TRBJ2-2,CSVWDTGELFF,TGCAGCGTTTGGGACACCGGGGAGCTGTTTTTT
TRBV7-6,TRBD2,few,TRBJ2-7,CASSLAPGLAELYEQYF,TGTGCCAGCAGCTTAGCCCCGGGACTAGCGGAGCTGTACGAGCAGTACTTC
TRBV29-1,-,-,TRBJ2-5,CSVLTGSQETQYF,TGCAGCGTCTTGACAGGATCACAAGAGACCCAGTACTTC
TRBV6-5,-,many,TRBJ2-5,CASSYSNRQETQYF,TGTGCCAGCAGTTACTCTAACCGACAAGAGACCCAGTACTTC
TRBV12-3/TRBV12-4,-,many,TRBJ1-1,CASSLLYISNTEAFF,TGTGCCAGCAGTTTGCTCTACATCTCGAACACTGAAGCTTTCTTT
TRBV4-2,-,few,TRBJ2-7,CASSQHRDQQGEQYF,TGTGCCAGCAGCCAACACCGGGACCAACAGGGCGAGCAGTACTTC
TRBV11-2,-,many,TRBJ1-6,CASSPPDSPLHF,TGTGCCAGCAGCCCTCCAGATTCACCCCTCCACTTT
TRBV7-3,TRBD1,few,TRBJ1-1,CASSQTGTANTEAFF,TGTGCCAGCAGCCAAACCGGGACAGCGAACACTGAAGCTTTCTTT
TRBV2,-,many,TRBJ2-5,CASTHGPSNGQETQYF,TGTGCCAGCACCCATGGCCCAAGCAACGGGCAAGAGACCCAGTACTTC
TRBV28,TRBD1,-,TRBJ2-1,CASSSADRGLGFF,TGTGCCAGCAGTTCAGCGGACAGGGGGTTGGGGTTCTTC
TRBV2,-,many,TRBJ2-5,CASSEGGGETQYF,TGTGCCAGCAGTGAAGGAGGGGGTGAGACCCAGTACTTC
TRBV2,TRBD1,many,TRBJ1-6,CASSESAGGSSPLHF,TGTGCCAGCAGTGAATCGGCAGGGGGTAGTTCACCCCTCCACTTT
TRBV20-1,TRBD1,-,TRBJ2-5,CTGLNRGGKTQYF,TGCACCGGCCTCAACAGGGGTGGGAAGACCCAGTACTTC
TRBV11-2,TRBD1,many,TRBJ2-5,CASSSDRFQETQYF,TGTGCCAGCAGCTCGGACAGGTTTCAAGAGACCCAGTACTTC
TRBV3-1,TRBD2,-,TRBJ2-1,CASTLGLAAYNEQFF,TGTGCCAGCACCCTAGGACTAGCGGCCTACAATGAGCAGTTCTTC
TRBV2,TRBD1,-,TRBJ2-1,CASREGQGPYNEQFF,TGTGCCAGCAGAGAGGGACAGGGACCCTACAATGAGCAGTTCTTC
TRBV19,-,-,TRBJ1-6,CASSIGQEDNSPLHF,TGTGCCAGTAGTATCGGGCAGGAGGATAATTCACCCCTCCACTTT
TRBV5-4,-,-,TRBJ2-7,CASSLMWNRYEQYF,TGTGCCAGCAGCTTGATGTGGAACCGCTACGAGCAGTACTTC
TRBV5-1,TRBD1,-,TRBJ1-6,CASSLAPGQGTTPLHF,TGCGCCAGCAGCTTGGCCCCGGGACAGGGGACGACACCCCTCCACTTT
TRBV28,-,-,TRBJ2-3,CASSRGPDTQYF,TGTGCCAGCAGTCGTGGGCCAGATACGCAATATTTT
TRBV28,-,many,TRBJ1-5,CASSFDRSNQPQHF,TGTGCCAGCAGCTTCGACAGAAGCAATCAGCCCCAGCATTTT
TRBV6-9,TRBD1,many,TRBJ1-1,CASSYGQGAVTEAFF,TGTGCCAGCAGTTATGGACAGGGGGCAGTTACTGAAGCTTTCTTT
TRBV2,-,-,TRBJ2-1,CATSLDSSYNEQFF,TGTGCCACCTCTCTTGACAGCTCCTACAATGAGCAGTTCTTC
TRBV18,-,many,TRBJ2-5,CASSPPHGQETQYF,TGTGCCAGCTCACCACCACACGGCCAAGAGACCCAGTACTTC
TRBV6-1,-,many,TRBJ1-5,CASRTGHDQPQHF,TGTGCCAGCAGGACCGGACACGATCAGCCCCAGCATTTT